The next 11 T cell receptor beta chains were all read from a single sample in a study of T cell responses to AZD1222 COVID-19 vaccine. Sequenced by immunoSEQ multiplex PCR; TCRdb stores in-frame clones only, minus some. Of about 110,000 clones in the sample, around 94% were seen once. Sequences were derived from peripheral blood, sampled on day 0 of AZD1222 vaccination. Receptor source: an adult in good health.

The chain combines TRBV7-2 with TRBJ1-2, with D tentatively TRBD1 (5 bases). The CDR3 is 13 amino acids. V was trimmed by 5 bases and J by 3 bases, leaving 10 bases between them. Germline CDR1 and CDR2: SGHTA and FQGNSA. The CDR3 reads CASSPTVYYGYTF. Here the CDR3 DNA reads TGTGCCAGCAGCCCGACAGTATACTATGGCTACACCTTC.

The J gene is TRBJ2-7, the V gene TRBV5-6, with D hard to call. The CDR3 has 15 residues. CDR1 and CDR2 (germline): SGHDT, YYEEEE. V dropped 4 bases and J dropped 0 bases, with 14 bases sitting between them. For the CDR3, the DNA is TGTGCCAGCAGCGCTGAAAGGGCCGGCTCCTACGAGCAGTACTTC. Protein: CASSAERAGSYEQYF.

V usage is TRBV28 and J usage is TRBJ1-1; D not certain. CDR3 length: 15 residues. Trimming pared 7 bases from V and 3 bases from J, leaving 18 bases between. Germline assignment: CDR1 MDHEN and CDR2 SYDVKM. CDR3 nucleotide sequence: TGTGCCAGCAAAAGTGTTGGAAGCTGGGACACTGAAGCTTTCTTT. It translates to CASKSVGSWDTEAFF.

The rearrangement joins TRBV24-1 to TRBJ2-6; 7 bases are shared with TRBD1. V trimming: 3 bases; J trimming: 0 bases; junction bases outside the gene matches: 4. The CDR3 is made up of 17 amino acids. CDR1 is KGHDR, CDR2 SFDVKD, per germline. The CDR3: CATSDDRESSGANVLTF. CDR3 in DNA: TGTGCCACCAGTGATGACAGGGAGAGCTCTGGGGCCAACGTCCTGACTTTC.

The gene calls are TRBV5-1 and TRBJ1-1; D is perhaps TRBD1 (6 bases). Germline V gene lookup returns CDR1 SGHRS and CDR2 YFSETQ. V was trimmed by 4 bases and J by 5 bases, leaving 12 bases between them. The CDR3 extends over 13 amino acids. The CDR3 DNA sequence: TGCGCCAGCAGCCTAGGGGGAAGGACTGAAGCTTTCTTT. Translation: CASSLGGRTEAFF.

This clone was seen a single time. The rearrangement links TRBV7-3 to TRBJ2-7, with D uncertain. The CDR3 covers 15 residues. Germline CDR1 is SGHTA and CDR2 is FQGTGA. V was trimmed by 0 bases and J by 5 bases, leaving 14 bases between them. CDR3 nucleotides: TGTGCCAGCAGCTTAACGTCTGGGTCTTCGAACGAGCAGTACTTC. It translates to CASSLTSGSSNEQYF.

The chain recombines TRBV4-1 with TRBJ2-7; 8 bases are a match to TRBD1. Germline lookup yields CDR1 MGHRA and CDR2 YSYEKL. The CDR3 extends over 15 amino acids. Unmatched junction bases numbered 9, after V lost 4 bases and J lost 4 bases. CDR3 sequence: CASSLTGAGTYEQYF. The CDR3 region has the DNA TGCGCCAGCAGCCTGACAGGGGCGGGCACTTACGAGCAGTACTTC.

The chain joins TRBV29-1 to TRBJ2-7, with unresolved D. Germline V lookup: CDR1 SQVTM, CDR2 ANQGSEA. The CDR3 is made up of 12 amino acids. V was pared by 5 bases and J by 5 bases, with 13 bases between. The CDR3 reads CSVRGLKDEQYF. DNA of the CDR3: TGCAGCGTTAGAGGCCTCAAGGACGAGCAGTACTTC.

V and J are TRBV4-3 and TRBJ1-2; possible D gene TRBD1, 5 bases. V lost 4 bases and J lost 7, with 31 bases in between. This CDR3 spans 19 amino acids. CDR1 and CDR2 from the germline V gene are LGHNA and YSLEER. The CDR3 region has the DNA TGCGCCAGCAGCCTCTTTTGGGGCCCGGGACTTCCTAAAGTTTCTGGCTACACCTTC. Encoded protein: CASSLFWGPGLPKVSGYTF.

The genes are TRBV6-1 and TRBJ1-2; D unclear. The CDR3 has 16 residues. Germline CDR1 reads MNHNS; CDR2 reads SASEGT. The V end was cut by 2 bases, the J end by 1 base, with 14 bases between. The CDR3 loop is CASSEKQVAINYGYTF. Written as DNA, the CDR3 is TGTGCCAGCAGTGAAAAGCAGGTGGCGATTAACTATGGCTACACCTTC.

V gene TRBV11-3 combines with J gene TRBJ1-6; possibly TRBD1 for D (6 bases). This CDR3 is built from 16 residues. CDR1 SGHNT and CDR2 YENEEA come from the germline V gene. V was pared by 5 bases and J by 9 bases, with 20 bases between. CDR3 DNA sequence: TGTGCCAGCAGCCAGGACGGGGGGCGCCCCACTTCACCCCTCCACTTT. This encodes CASSQDGGRPTSPLHF.